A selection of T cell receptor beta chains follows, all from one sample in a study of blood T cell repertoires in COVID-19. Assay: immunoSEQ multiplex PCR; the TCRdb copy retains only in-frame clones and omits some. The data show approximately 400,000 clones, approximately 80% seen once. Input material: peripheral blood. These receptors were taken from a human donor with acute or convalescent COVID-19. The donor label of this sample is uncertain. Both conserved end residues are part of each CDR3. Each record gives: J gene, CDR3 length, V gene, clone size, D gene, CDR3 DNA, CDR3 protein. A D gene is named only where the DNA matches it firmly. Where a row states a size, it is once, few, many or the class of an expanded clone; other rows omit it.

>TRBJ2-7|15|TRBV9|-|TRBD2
TGTGCCAGCAGCGTAGATTTGGGAGGGGACTACGAGCAGTACTTC
CASSVDLGGDYEQYF
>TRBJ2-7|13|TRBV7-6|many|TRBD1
TGTGCCAGCAGCCGACAGGGGGGCTACGAGCAGTACTTC
CASSRQGGYEQYF
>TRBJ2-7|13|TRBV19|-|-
TGTGCCAGTAGTATCTCCGACAACTACGAGCAGTACTTC
CASSISDNYEQYF
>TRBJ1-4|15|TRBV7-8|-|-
TGTGCCAGCAGCTTATCCTGGCGGACTAATGAAAAACTGTTTTTT
CASSLSWRTNEKLFF
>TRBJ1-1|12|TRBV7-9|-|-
TGTGCCAGCAGCGTTTACGGTACTGAAGCTTTCTTT
CASSVYGTEAFF
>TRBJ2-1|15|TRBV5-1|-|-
TGCGCCAGCAGCTTGGTTCAGGGTCGGAACAATGAGCAGTTCTTC
CASSLVQGRNNEQFF
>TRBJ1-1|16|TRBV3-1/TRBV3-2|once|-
TGTGCCAGCAGCCAAGCCGACAGCTACATGAACACTGAAGCTTTCTTT
CASSQADSYMNTEAFF
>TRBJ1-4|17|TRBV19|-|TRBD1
TGTGCCAGTAGTACATCGGGACAGGGTGCAACTAATGAAAAACTGTTTTTT
CASSTSGQGATNEKLFF
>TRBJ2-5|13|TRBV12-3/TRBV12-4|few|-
TGTGCCAGCAGTCTACCGGAGGGGGAGACCCAGTACTTC
CASSLPEGETQYF
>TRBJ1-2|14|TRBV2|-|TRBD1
TGTGCCAGCAGTAGTGACAGGGAACTCTATGGCTACACCTTC
CASSSDRELYGYTF
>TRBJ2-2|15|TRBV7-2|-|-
TGTGCCAGCAGCTTAGTTTTGTTAAACACCGGGGAGCTGTTTTTT
CASSLVLLNTGELFF
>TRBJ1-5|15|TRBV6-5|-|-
TGTGCCAGCAGAGTACAGGGTGACAGCAATCAGCCCCAGCATTTT
CASRVQGDSNQPQHF
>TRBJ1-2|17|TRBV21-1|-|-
TGTGCCAGCAGAAGATCCGAGTTAGGGACAGGGGGCTATGGCTACACCTTC
CASRRSELGTGGYGYTF
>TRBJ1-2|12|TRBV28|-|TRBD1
TGTGCCAGCAGAACAGGGGGCCGAGGCTACACCTTC
CASRTGGRGYTF
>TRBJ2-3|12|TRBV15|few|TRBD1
TGTGCCACCAGCGAGGGACAGTATACGCAGTATTTT
CATSEGQYTQYF
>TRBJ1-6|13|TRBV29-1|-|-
TGCAGCGTCGCACAGGGAGCTAATTCACCCCTCCACTTT
CSVAQGANSPLHF
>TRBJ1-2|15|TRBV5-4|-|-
TGTGCCAGCAGCTTGGGTGGGGGGACTAACTATGGCTACACCTTC
CASSLGGGTNYGYTF